The rows below give T cell receptor beta chains drawn from one sample of a study of cytomegalovirus exposure and HLA in healthy donors. Clones were read by immunoSEQ multiplex PCR, and TCRdb kept only the in-frame ones, dropping some. The profile covers over 150,000 clones, with approximately 80% appearing a single time and over 2% taken by the ten largest. The specimen was PBMCs. Receptor source: a woman between 35 and 50 years old in good health and CMV-seropositive. Both conserved end residues are part of each CDR3. The D gene is left open where the match is weak. Not all rows give a size; the values are once, few, many and, for expanded clones, a class.

clone_size d_call j_call v_call cdr3_aa cdr3_nt
. . TRBJ1-2 TRBV10-3 CAITKEVGDGYTF TGTGCCATCACGAAGGAGGTCGGGGATGGCTACACCTTC
. TRBD1 TRBJ2-2 TRBV4-3 CASSQNAGQAAGELFF TGCGCCAGCAGCCAGAACGCCGGACAGGCGGCCGGGGAGCTGTTTTTT
. . TRBJ2-5 TRBV5-1 CASSPDSLGETQYF TGCGCCAGCAGTCCTGACTCCCTTGGGGAGACCCAGTACTTC
. . TRBJ2-3 TRBV19 CASIVGGWADTQYF TGTGCCAGTATTGTGGGAGGATGGGCAGATACGCAGTATTTT
. TRBD2 TRBJ2-2 TRBV5-1 CASSLVASGSSGGELFF TGCGCCAGCAGCTTGGTGGCTAGCGGGAGCTCTGGCGGGGAGCTGTTTTTT
. . TRBJ1-1 TRBV5-6 CASSSRQEMNTEAFF TGTGCCAGCAGCAGCCGACAGGAGATGAACACTGAAGCTTTCTTT
. TRBD1 TRBJ2-3 TRBV5-4 CASSSQGGTDTQYF TGTGCCAGCAGCTCTCAGGGGGGCACAGATACGCAGTATTTT
. . TRBJ2-7 TRBV11-3 CASTAQGGALSEQYF TGTGCCAGCACCGCTCAGGGCGGAGCCCTCTCCGAGCAGTACTTC
. TRBD2 TRBJ2-3 TRBV28 CASISGGAGVADTQYF TGTGCCAGCATCTCCGGGGGGGCGGGGGTGGCAGATACGCAGTATTTT
. TRBD2 TRBJ2-7 TRBV30 CAWSVAGGTYEQYF TGTGCCTGGAGTGTTGCGGGAGGGACCTACGAGCAGTACTTC
. TRBD2 TRBJ2-4 TRBV19 CASSGGGKGKNIQYF TGTGCCAGTAGTGGGGGAGGGAAGGGCAAAAACATTCAGTACTTC
. TRBD1 TRBJ1-2 TRBV6-6 CASSPGQGSGYTF TGTGCCAGCAGTCCGGGACAGGGCTCTGGCTACACCTTC
. . TRBJ2-7 TRBV5-5 CASSLSPDSSYEQYF TGTGCCAGCAGCTTGTCACCTGACAGCTCCTACGAGCAGTACTTC
. . TRBJ1-5 TRBV5-1 CASRAGVSSNQPQHF TGCGCCAGCAGGGCAGGGGTTTCGAGCAATCAGCCCCAGCATTTT
. TRBD1 TRBJ1-2 TRBV11-2 CASSPNRGPWVGYTF TGTGCCAGCAGCCCCAACAGGGGGCCCTGGGTTGGCTACACCTTC
. . TRBJ2-3 TRBV5-1 CASSNQLTDTQYF TGCGCCAGCAGTAACCAACTCACGGATACGCAGTATTTT
few TRBD2 TRBJ2-7 TRBV2 CASRPGLAGGLLEQYF TGTGCCAGCAGACCCGGACTAGCGGGAGGACTCCTCGAGCAGTACTTC
few TRBD2 TRBJ2-7 TRBV7-2 CASSSPAGGYFLNSYEQYF TGTGCCAGCAGCTCCCCGGCGGGAGGGTACTTTCTTAACTCCTACGAGCAGTACTTC
. . TRBJ1-2 TRBV2 CASSESWTPRSGYTF TGTGCCAGCAGTGAAAGCTGGACACCCAGAAGTGGCTACACCTTC
. TRBD2 TRBJ2-1 TRBV6-1 CASSFGAGGYNEQFF TGTGCCAGCAGTTTTGGAGCGGGAGGGTACAATGAGCAGTTCTTC
. TRBD1 TRBJ2-7 TRBV6-6 CASSGTAYEQYF TGTGCCAGCAGTGGGACAGCCTACGAGCAGTACTTC
. TRBD2 TRBJ2-7 TRBV6-5 CASSRTSESSYEQYF TGTGCCAGCAGTCGGACTAGCGAAAGCTCCTACGAGCAGTACTTC
. . TRBJ2-3 TRBV6-5 CASSYGHSSTDTQYF TGTGCCAGCAGTTATGGGCACAGCTCCACAGATACGCAGTATTTT
once TRBD1 TRBJ1-5 TRBV30 CAWSGTGVQPQHF TGTGCCTGGAGCGGGACAGGGGTTCAGCCCCAGCATTTT
. . TRBJ2-7 TRBV2 CASSDQGGAYEQYF TGTGCCAGCAGTGATCAAGGGGGAGCCTACGAGCAGTACTTC
. TRBD1 TRBJ1-1 TRBV11-3 CASSRRGKDTEAFF TGTGCCAGCAGCCGCAGGGGGAAGGACACTGAAGCTTTCTTT
once . TRBJ2-4 TRBV7-2 CASSLVEGVGNIQYF TGTGCCAGCAGCTTAGTCGAGGGGGTGGGAAACATTCAGTACTTC
. TRBD2 TRBJ2-3 TRBV25-1 CASGGTSGITDTQYF TGTGCCAGCGGCGGGACTAGCGGGATCACAGATACGCAGTATTTT
. . TRBJ2-4 TRBV5-8 CASSSGGNIQYF TGTGCCAGCAGTTCCGGGGGAAACATTCAGTACTTC
few . TRBJ2-7 TRBV14 CASGATSYEQYF TGTGCCAGCGGGGCAACCTCCTACGAGCAGTACTTC
. . TRBJ1-1 TRBV6-5 CASSYSRTEMNTEAFF TGTGCCAGCAGTTACTCGCGGACAGAAATGAACACTGAAGCTTTCTTT
. TRBD1 TRBJ1-1 TRBV7-2 CASRYFWTGPNTEAFF TGTGCCAGCAGGTATTTTTGGACAGGTCCAAACACTGAAGCTTTCTTT
. TRBD1 TRBJ1-5 TRBV7-2 CASSHGTGFLQPQHF TGTGCCAGCAGCCACGGGACAGGGTTTCTGCAGCCCCAGCATTTT
. . TRBJ2-1 TRBV4-1 CASSQGEHNEQFF TGCGCCAGCAGCCAAGGCGAGCACAATGAGCAGTTCTTC
few TRBD1 TRBJ1-1 TRBV6-5 CASKTGESAEAFF TGTGCCAGCAAGACAGGGGAGAGTGCTGAAGCTTTCTTT
. . TRBJ2-4 TRBV19 CASRRAPTDIQYF TGTGCCAGTAGGCGGGCCCCGACGGACATTCAGTACTTC
. . TRBJ1-2 TRBV27 CASSLSARDKFFRGYTF TGTGCCAGCAGTTTATCGGCCCGGGACAAGTTCTTCAGAGGCTACACCTTC
. TRBD2 TRBJ2-4 TRBV7-9 CASSPRTSGRNIQYF TGTGCCAGCAGCCCACGGACTAGCGGGAGGAACATTCAGTACTTC
. TRBD2 TRBJ2-5 TRBV4-2 CASSPLSGRQEAQYF TGTGCCAGCAGCCCATTGAGCGGGAGGCAAGAGGCCCAGTACTTC
. . TRBJ2-5 TRBV19 CASRSSGSEMETQYF TGTGCCAGTAGAAGTTCAGGCTCCGAGATGGAGACCCAGTACTTC
. . TRBJ2-3 TRBV7-2 CASSLASAADTQYF TGTGCCAGCAGCTTAGCTAGCGCGGCAGATACGCAGTATTTT
. . TRBJ1-1 TRBV11-3 CASTDAGAAAFF TGTGCCAGCACCGATGCAGGGGCGGCCGCTTTCTTT
. TRBD1 TRBJ2-7 TRBV10-2 CASIDDRVSYEQYF TGCGCCAGCATCGACGACAGGGTTTCCTACGAGCAGTACTTC
. . TRBJ2-3 TRBV7-2 CASSLGRHTDTQYF TGTGCCAGCAGCTTGGGCAGACACACAGATACGCAGTATTTT
few TRBD1 TRBJ2-1 TRBV11-2 CASSLVVGTGPRNEQFF TGTGCCAGCAGCTTAGTAGTAGGGACAGGGCCTCGGAATGAGCAGTTCTTC
. . TRBJ1-4 TRBV5-5 CASSSQVTVPNEKLFF TGTGCCAGCAGCTCGCAGGTGACGGTTCCTAATGAAAAACTGTTTTTT
. TRBD2 TRBJ2-2 TRBV30 CAWVTSGGMDGELFF TGTGCCTGGGTTACTAGCGGGGGGATGGACGGGGAGCTGTTTTTT
. TRBD1 TRBJ2-7 TRBV28 CASRLGQSYEQYF TGTGCCAGCAGACTGGGACAGAGCTACGAGCAGTACTTC
. . TRBJ2-7 TRBV5-1 CASSSPSLYEQYF TGCGCCAGCAGCTCCCCGAGCCTATACGAGCAGTACTTC
. TRBD1 TRBJ2-2 TRBV7-8 CASSLLQGDTGELFF TGTGCCAGCAGCTTATTACAGGGGGACACCGGGGAGCTGTTTTTT
. . TRBJ2-7 TRBV30 CAWSFAGTNGLEQYF TGTGCCTGGAGTTTCGCCGGGACAAATGGTCTGGAGCAGTACTTC
. TRBD1 TRBJ1-4 TRBV9 CASSPTGQLNEKLFF TGTGCCAGCAGCCCAACGGGACAGTTAAATGAAAAACTGTTTTTT
. . TRBJ1-3 TRBV14 CASSQVLLTGNTIYF TGTGCCAGCAGCCAAGTATTGTTAACTGGAAACACCATATATTTT